The rows below give T cell receptor beta chains drawn from one sample of a study of cytomegalovirus exposure and HLA in healthy donors. TCRdb's table, derived via immunoSEQ multiplex PCR, lists solely in-frame clones and lacks some. Of about 190,000 clones listed, more than 80% are singletons. Sequenced material: PBMCs. Receptors originate from a woman in her forties or fifties in good health and CMV-seropositive. The CDR3 runs from the conserved cysteine through the conserved F or W. The D gene is left open where the match is weak. Expanded clones are given a class, and other clones once, few, many or no size at all.

size	D	V	J	CDR3	DNA
.	.	TRBV7-2	TRBJ2-5	CASSLAGRGQETQYF	TGTGCCAGCAGCTTAGCGGGTAGGGGGCAAGAGACCCAGTACTTC
.	TRBD2	TRBV7-2	TRBJ2-3	CASSPPGRYVGSTDTQYF	TGTGCCAGCAGCCCCCCCGGGAGGTATGTCGGGAGCACAGATACGCAGTATTTT
.	TRBD1	TRBV5-1	TRBJ1-2	CASTRTGNYGYTF	TGCGCCAGCACCAGGACAGGGAACTATGGCTACACCTTC
.	TRBD1	TRBV9	TRBJ1-4	CASSSWGQSDEKLFF	TGTGCCAGCAGCAGCTGGGGACAGTCTGATGAAAAACTGTTTTTT
.	.	TRBV11-2	TRBJ2-3	CASSLDGGESTDTQYF	TGTGCCAGCAGCTTAGATGGAGGGGAGAGCACAGATACGCAGTATTTT
.	.	TRBV15	TRBJ1-2	CATSRDREGVSYGYTF	TGTGCCACCAGCAGAGATCGGGAGGGAGTAAGCTATGGCTACACCTTC
.	TRBD1	TRBV5-4	TRBJ1-6	CASSQAGQGSSPLHF	TGTGCCAGCAGCCAAGCGGGACAGGGAAGTTCACCCCTCCACTTT
.	TRBD1	TRBV2	TRBJ1-6	CASIRENRGDPLHF	TGTGCCAGCATCAGAGAAAACAGGGGAGACCCCCTCCACTTT
few	TRBD1	TRBV5-1	TRBJ1-4	CASSLGDRGRNEKLFF	TGCGCCAGCAGCTTGGGAGACAGGGGGCGGAATGAAAAACTGTTTTTT
once	TRBD2	TRBV5-4	TRBJ2-7	CASTIARGDYEQYF	TGTGCCAGCACCATTGCGCGGGGGGACTACGAGCAGTACTTC
.	TRBD2	TRBV5-4	TRBJ2-1	CASSQTWTSGGLNEQFF	TGTGCCAGCAGTCAAACGTGGACTAGCGGGGGGTTGAATGAGCAGTTCTTC
.	.	TRBV11-2	TRBJ2-5	CASSLGARDQETQYF	TGTGCCAGCAGCTTAGGGGCCAGAGACCAAGAGACCCAGTACTTC
.	.	TRBV7-9	TRBJ2-2	CASSPGDLTGELFF	TGTGCCAGCAGCCCGGGAGACCTCACCGGGGAGCTGTTTTTT
.	TRBD1	TRBV5-1	TRBJ2-7	CASSLDRDREQYF	TGCGCCAGCAGCCTAGACAGGGACAGGGAGCAGTACTTC
.	.	TRBV2	TRBJ1-2	CASSEQGHYGYTF	TGTGCCAGCAGCGAACAGGGTCACTATGGCTACACCTTC
.	TRBD2	TRBV11-2	TRBJ2-2	CASSLDFRGAGGLPGELFF	TGTGCCAGCAGCTTAGATTTCCGGGGGGCGGGGGGGCTCCCCGGGGAGCTGTTTTTT
once	.	TRBV5-1	TRBJ2-3	CASSSQERGDTQYF	TGCGCCAGCAGCTCACAGGAAAGGGGAGATACGCAGTATTTT
.	TRBD2	TRBV6-1	TRBJ2-1	CASSTSGMDNEQFF	TGTGCCAGCAGTACTAGCGGAATGGACAATGAGCAGTTCTTC
once	TRBD2	TRBV19	TRBJ2-7	CASSMTSGGAVAYEQYF	TGTGCCAGTAGTATGACTAGCGGGGGGGCCGTCGCCTACGAGCAGTACTTC
.	.	TRBV7-8	TRBJ1-2	CASSPTGSDYGYTF	TGTGCCAGCAGCCCAACAGGGAGCGACTATGGCTACACCTTC
.	TRBD2	TRBV5-5	TRBJ2-1	CASSDDPLADLYNEQFF	TGTGCCAGCAGCGACGACCCTCTAGCGGACCTCTACAATGAGCAGTTCTTC
.	TRBD1	TRBV10-1	TRBJ2-3	CASSVQQGINPDTQYF	TGCGCCAGCAGTGTTCAACAGGGGATTAATCCTGATACGCAGTATTTT
.	TRBD2	TRBV5-4	TRBJ2-3	CASSVDERGTQYF	TGTGCCAGCAGCGTTGATGAGCGGGGTACGCAGTATTTT
.	TRBD1	TRBV13	TRBJ1-5	CASSLVGTEYNQPQHF	TGTGCCAGCAGCTTAGTCGGGACAGAATACAATCAGCCCCAGCATTTT
.	TRBD1	TRBV9	TRBJ1-1	CASSPGQGGPEAFF	TGTGCCAGCAGCCCGGGACAGGGGGGCCCTGAAGCTTTCTTT
.	.	TRBV6-6	TRBJ2-1	CASSFTARNEQFF	TGTGCCAGCAGTTTTACTGCGCGGAATGAGCAGTTCTTC
few	.	TRBV7-9	TRBJ1-1	CSSSLMGVEAFF	TGTTCCAGCAGCCTGATGGGCGTTGAAGCTTTCTTT
.	.	TRBV6-1	TRBJ2-7	CASSVDSARYEQYF	TGTGCCAGCAGTGTCGACAGCGCACGCTACGAGCAGTACTTC